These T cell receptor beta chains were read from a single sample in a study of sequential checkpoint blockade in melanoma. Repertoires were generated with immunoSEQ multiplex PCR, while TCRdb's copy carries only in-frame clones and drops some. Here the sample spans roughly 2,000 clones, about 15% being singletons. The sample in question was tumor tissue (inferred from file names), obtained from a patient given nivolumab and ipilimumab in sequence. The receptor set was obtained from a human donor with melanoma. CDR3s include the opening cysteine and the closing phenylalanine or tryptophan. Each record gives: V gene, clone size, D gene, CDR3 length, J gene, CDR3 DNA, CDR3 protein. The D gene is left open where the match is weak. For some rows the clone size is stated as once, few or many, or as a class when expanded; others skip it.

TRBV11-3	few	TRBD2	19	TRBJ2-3	TGTGCCAGCAGCCGAAATAGAGGACTAGCGGGCGGGGGGACAGATACGCAGTATTTT	CASSRNRGLAGGGTDTQYF
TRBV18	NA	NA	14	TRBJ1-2	TGTGCCAGCTCACCTACCCAGGGTAACTATGGCTACACCTTC	CASSPTQGNYGYTF
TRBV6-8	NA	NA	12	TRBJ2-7	TGTGCCATCAATGGGGGGCCGGGAGAGCAGTACTTC	CAINGGPGEQYF
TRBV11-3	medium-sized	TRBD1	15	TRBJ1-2	TGTGCCAGCAGCCCACGGGCGACAGGGAGTTATGGCTACACCTTC	CASSPRATGSYGYTF
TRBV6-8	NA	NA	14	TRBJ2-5	TGTGCCAGTAAAAGGCAGTCGGCCCAAGAGACCCAGTACTTC	CASKRQSAQETQYF
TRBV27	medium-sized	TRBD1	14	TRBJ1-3	TGTGCCAGCAGAAAAACAGGGGCTGGAAACACCATATATTTT	CASRKTGAGNTIYF
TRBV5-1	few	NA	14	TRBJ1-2	TGCGCCAGCAGCTTGGCCGAAGGGGCAGGAGGCTACACCTTC	CASSLAEGAGGYTF
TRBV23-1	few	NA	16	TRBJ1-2	TGCGCCAGCAAAGTAGCACCCACCGGTCCTCTCTATGGCTACACCTTC	CASKVAPTGPLYGYTF
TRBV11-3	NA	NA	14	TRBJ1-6	TGTGCCAGCAGCCTCCAGGGGCCAAATTCACCCCTCCACTTT	CASSLQGPNSPLHF
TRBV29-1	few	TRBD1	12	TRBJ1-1	TGCAGCTCGGGACAGGGTTTCGCTGAAGCTTTCTTT	CSSGQGFAEAFF